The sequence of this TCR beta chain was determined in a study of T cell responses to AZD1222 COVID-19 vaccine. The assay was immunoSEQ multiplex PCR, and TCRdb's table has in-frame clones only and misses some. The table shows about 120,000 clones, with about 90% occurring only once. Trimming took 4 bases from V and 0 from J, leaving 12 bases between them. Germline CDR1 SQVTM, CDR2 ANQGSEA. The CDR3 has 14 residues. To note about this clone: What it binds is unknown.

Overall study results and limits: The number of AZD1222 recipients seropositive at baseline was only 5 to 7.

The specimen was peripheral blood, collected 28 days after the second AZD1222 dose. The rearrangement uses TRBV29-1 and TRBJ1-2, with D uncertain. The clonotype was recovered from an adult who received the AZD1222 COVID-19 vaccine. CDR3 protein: CSVVSYTANYGYTF. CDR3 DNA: TGCAGCGTTGTCTCGTACACCGCTAACTATGGCTACACCTTC.